Sequencing of this TCR beta chain was carried out in a study of cytomegalovirus exposure and HLA in healthy donors. This CDR3 region has 14 residues. V shed 0 bases and J shed 6 bases, with 8 bases lying between them. Per the germline V gene, CDR1 is MNHEY and CDR2 is SVGAGI. The PCR had 60 Vbeta and 13 Jbeta primers. TCRdb's copy holds only in-frame clones and misses some; the assay was immunoSEQ multiplex PCR. The sample has around 160,000 clones, roughly 73% seen once; the top ten hold about 1.5%. The TCR was taken from a young woman in good health and CMV-seronegative. The sequencing input was PBMCs. The J gene is TRBJ2-2, the V gene TRBV6-5, with D perhaps matching TRBD1 (5 bases). For the CDR3, the DNA is TGTGCCAGCAGTTACTCCAGGGTTTCCGGGGAGCTGTTTTTT. It is translated as CASSYSRVSGELFF.